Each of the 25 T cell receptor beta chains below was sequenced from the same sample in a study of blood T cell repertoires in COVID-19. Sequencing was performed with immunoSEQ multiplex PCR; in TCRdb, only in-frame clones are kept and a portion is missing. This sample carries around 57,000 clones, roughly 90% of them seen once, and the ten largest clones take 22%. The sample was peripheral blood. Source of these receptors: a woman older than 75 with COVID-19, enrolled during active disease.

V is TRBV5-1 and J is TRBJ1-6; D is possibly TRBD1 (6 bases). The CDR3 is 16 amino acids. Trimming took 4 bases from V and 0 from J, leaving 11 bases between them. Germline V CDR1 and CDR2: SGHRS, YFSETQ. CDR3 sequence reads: CASSPQGNSYNSPLHF. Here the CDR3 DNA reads TGCGCCAGCAGCCCCCAGGGGAACTCCTATAATTCACCCCTCCACTTT.

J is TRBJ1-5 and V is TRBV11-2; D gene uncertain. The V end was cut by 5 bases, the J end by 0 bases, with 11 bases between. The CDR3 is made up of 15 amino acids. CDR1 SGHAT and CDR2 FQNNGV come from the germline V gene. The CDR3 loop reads CASSANAASNQPQHF. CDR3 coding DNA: TGTGCCAGCAGCGCCAACGCGGCTAGCAATCAGCCCCAGCATTTT.

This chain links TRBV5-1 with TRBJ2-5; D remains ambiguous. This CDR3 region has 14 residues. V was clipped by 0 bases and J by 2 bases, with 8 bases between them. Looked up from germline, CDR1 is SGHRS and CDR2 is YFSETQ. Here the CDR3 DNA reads TGCGCCAGCAGCTTGGTGGTCAGTCAAGAGACCCAGTACTTC. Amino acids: CASSLVVSQETQYF.

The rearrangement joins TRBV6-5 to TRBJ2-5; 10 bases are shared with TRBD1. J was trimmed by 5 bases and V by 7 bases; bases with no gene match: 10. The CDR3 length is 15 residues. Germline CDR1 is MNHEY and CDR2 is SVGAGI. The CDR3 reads CASTRDRGRGETQYF. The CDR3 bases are TGTGCCAGCACCCGGGACAGGGGTAGGGGCGAGACCCAGTACTTC.

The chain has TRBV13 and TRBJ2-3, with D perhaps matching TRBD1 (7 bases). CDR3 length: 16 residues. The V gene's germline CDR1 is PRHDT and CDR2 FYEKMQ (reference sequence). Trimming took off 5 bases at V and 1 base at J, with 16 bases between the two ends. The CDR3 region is CASSKGLQGGTDTQYF. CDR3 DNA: TGTGCCAGCAGCAAGGGACTCCAGGGGGGCACAGATACGCAGTATTTT.

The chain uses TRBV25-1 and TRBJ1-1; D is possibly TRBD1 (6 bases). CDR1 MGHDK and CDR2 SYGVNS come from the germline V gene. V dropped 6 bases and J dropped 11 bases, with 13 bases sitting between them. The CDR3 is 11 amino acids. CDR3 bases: TGTGCCAGCAGCGGCCACAGGGATGCTTTCTTT. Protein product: CASSGHRDAFF.

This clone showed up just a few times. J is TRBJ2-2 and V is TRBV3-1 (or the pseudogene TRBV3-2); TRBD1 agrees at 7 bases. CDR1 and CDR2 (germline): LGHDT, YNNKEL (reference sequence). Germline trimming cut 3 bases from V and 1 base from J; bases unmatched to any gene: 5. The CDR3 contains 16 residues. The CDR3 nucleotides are TGTGCCAGCAGCCATCCGGGACAGAGGAACACCGGGGAGCTGTTTTTT. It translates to CASSHPGQRNTGELFF.

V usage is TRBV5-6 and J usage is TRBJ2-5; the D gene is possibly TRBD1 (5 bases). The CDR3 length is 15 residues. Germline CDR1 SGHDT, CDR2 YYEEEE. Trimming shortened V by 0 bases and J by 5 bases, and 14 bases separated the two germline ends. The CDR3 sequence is CASSLGAVGQETQYF. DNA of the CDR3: TGTGCCAGCAGCTTGGGGGCAGTGGGGCAGGAGACCCAGTACTTC. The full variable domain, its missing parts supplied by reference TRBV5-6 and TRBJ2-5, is DAGVTQSPTHLIKTRGQQVTLRCSPKSGHDTVSWYQQALGQGPQFIFQYYEEEERQRGNFPDRFSGHQFPNYSSELNVNALLLGDSALYLCASSLGAVGQETQYFGPGTRLLVL.

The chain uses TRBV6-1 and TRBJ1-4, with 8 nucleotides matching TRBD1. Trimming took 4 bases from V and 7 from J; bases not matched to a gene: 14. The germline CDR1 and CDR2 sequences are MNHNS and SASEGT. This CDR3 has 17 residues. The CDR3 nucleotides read TGTGCCAGCAGTGCTGGCGTCCGTCAGGGGGCTGGTGAAAAACTGTTTTTT. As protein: CASSAGVRQGAGEKLFF.

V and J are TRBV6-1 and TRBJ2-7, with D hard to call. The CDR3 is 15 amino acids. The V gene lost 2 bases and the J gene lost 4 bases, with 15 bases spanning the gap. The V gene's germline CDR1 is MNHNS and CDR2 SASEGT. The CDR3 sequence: CASSELEPSRYEQYF. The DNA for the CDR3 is TGTGCCAGCAGTGAACTGGAGCCGTCGAGATACGAGCAGTACTTC.

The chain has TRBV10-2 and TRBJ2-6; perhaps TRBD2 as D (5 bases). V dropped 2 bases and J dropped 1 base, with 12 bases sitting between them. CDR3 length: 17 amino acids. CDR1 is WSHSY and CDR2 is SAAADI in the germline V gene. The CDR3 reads CASSENGRGSGANVLTF. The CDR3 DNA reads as TGCGCCAGCAGTGAGAACGGCCGGGGTTCTGGGGCCAACGTCCTGACTTTC.

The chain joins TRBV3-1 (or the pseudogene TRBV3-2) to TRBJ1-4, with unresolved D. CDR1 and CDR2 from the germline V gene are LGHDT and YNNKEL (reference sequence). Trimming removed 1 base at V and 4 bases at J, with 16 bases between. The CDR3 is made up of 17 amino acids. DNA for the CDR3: TGTGCCAGCAGCCAAGTCCCCGCCGGCCGGGATAATGAAAAACTGTTTTTT. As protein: CASSQVPAGRDNEKLFF.

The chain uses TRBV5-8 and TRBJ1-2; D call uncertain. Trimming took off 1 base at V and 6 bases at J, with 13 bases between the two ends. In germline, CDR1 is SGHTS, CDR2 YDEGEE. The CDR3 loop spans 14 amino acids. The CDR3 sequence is CASSLFSRIDGYTF. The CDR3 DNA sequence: TGTGCCAGCAGCTTGTTTAGTCGCATCGATGGCTACACCTTC.

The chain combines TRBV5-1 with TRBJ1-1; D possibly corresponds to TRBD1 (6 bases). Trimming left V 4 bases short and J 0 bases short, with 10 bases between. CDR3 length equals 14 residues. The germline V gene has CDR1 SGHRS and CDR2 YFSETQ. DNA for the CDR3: TGCGCCAGCAGCCCCGGACAGATGAACACTGAAGCTTTCTTT. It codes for CASSPGQMNTEAFF.

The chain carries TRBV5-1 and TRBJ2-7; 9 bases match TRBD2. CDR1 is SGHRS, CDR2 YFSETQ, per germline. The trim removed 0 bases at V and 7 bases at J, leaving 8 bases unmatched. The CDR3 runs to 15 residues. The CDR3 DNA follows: TGCGCCAGCAGCTTGGAAGGGACTAGCAGACAAGAGCAGTACTTC. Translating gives CASSLEGTSRQEQYF.

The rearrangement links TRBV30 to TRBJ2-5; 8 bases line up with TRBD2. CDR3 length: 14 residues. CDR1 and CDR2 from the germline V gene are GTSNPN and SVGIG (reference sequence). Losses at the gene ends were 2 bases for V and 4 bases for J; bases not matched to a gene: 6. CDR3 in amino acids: CAWSTGGTLETQYF. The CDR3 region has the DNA TGTGCCTGGAGTACGGGGGGGACTTTAGAGACCCAGTACTTC.

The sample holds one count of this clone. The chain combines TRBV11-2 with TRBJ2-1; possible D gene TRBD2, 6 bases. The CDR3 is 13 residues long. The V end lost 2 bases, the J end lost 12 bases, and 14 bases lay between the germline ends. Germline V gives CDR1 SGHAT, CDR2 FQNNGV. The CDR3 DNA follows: TGTGCCAGCAGCTTATTTTCGGGGGAAGGGCAGTTCTTC. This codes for CASSLFSGEGQFF. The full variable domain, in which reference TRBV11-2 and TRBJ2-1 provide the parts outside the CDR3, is EAGVAQSPRYKIIEKRQSVAFWCNPISGHATLYWYQQILGQGPKLLIQFQNNGVVDDSQLPKDRFSAERLKGVDSTLKIQPAKLEDSAVYLCASSLFSGEGQFFGPGTRLTVL.

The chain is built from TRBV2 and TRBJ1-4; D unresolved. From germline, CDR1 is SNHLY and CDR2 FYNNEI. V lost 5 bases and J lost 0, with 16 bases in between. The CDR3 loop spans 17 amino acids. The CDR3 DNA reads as TGTGCCAGCAGTTTCGCGTGGCGCGGGGCAACTAATGAAAAACTGTTTTTT. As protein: CASSFAWRGATNEKLFF.

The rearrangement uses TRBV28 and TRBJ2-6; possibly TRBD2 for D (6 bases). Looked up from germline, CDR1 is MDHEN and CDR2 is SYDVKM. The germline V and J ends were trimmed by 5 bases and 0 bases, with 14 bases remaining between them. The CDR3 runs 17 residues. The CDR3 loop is CASSKAGIGSGANVLTF. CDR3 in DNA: TGTGCCAGCAGTAAGGCGGGAATTGGCTCTGGGGCCAACGTCCTGACTTTC.

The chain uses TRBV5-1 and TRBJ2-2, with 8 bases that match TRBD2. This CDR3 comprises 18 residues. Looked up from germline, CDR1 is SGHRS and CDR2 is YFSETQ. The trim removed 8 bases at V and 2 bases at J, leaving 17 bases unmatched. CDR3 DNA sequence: TGCGCCAGTGCATGGTCCGATCTAGCGGGCCCCAACACCGGGGAGCTGTTTTTT. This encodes CASAWSDLAGPNTGELFF.

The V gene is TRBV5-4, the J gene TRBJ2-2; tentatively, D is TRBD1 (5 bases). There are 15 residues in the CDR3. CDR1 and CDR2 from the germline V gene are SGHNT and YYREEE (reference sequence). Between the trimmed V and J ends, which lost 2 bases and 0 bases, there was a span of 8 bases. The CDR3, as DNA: TGTGCCAGCAGCTTTCGGACATCGAACACCGGGGAGCTGTTTTTT. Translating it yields CASSFRTSNTGELFF. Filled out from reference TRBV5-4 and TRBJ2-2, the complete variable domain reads ETGVTQSPTHLIKTRGQQVTLRCSSQSGHNTVSWYQQALGQGPQFIFQYYREEENGRGNFPPRFSGLQFPNYSSELNVNALELDDSALYLCASSFRTSNTGELFFGEGSRLTVL.

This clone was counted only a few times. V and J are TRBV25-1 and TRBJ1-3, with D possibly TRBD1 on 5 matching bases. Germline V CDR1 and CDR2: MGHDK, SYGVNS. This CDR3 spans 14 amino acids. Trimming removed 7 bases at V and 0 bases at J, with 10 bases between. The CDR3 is CASIDSASGNTIYF. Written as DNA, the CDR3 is TGTGCCAGCATAGACAGTGCCTCTGGAAACACCATATATTTT.

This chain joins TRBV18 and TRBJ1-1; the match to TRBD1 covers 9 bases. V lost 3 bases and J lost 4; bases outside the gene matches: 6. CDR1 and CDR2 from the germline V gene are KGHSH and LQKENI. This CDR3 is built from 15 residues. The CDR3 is CASSPQTGGITEAFF. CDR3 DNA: TGTGCCAGCTCACCGCAGACAGGGGGAATCACTGAAGCTTTCTTT.

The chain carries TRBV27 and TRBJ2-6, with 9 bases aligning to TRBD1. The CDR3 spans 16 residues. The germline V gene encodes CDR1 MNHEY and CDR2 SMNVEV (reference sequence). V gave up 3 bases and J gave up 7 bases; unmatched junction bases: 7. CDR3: CASSLRLGQGANVLTF. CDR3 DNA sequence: TGTGCCAGCAGTTTGAGGCTGGGACAGGGTGCCAACGTCCTGACTTTC. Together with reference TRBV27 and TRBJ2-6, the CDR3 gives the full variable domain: EAQVTQNPRYLITVTGKKLTVTCSQNMNHEYMSWYRQDPGLGLRQIYYSMNVEVTDKGDVPEGYKVSRKEKRNFPLILESPSPNQTSLYFCASSLRLGQGANVLTFGAGSRLTVL.

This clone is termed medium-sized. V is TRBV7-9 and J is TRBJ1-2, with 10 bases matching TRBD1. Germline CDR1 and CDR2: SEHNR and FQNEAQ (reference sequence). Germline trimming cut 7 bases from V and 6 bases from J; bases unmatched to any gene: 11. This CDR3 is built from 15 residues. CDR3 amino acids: CASNPWDRGKHGYTF. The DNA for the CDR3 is TGTGCCAGCAACCCCTGGGACAGGGGTAAACATGGCTACACCTTC.